The subject of this entry is one T cell receptor (delta chain). This clone is medium-sized (0.01 to 0.1%). No antigen is known for it. No much larger clone exists at a distance of one base, and base qualities are not known. Sequencer: Illumina MiSeq. The authors' analysis ran thus. To analyze publicity, the Vgamma9Vdelta2 and nonVgamma9Vdelta2 bulk CDR3 files from each subject were merged so that every subject had one combined repertoire. CDR3 publicity was given a score from 0 to 19 by checking each amino acid sequence across 9 single-cell datasets and 10 bulk repertoires with base R and dplyr. Clonotypes were called again by TCRdb from the public reads via CATT, and duplicate nucleotide sequences were then merged into one entry. V and J calls and clone size were set by TCRdb, not the authors. The sample yields over 1,500 delta-chain clones; more than 20% were counted once. 4% to 5.5% of the sample comes from the top ten.

This sample was included in a study of fetal and pediatric gammadelta thymocytes (dated by TCRdb to between 2022 and 2023). The study in broad terms: The bulk gammadelta thymocyte repertoires, which combined previously published data with newly generated, unpublished data, were used to reinforce a single-cell study of gammadelta thymocyte development. The bulk gammadelta thymocyte repertoire set covered some 10 subjects in total, 3 fetal thymus donors and 7 pediatric thymus donors. Bulk gammadelta thymocyte repertoires combined previously published data (refs 27,28) with unpublished data. Bulk TCR repertoire data were included to raise the number of subjects and reinforce the CDR3 publicity analysis. Broader findings and caveats from the paper: Fetal gammadelta thymocyte repertoires were previously reported to be enriched for TRDV2, TRGV8 and TRGV9 usage, low N additions and public CDR3s compared with post-natal repertoires.

V and J are trimmed by 9 bases and 0 bases, and the gene matches miss 12 bases of the junction. Via the germline V gene, CDR1 is GEAIGNYY and CDR2 EKD. The CDR3 holds 15 amino acids from the cysteine to the phenylalanine. The retained sequence is limited to the CDR3, 45 bases, with the frame set at the first base. Staining of thymocytes was performed with Zombie NIR viability dye and with antibodies against CD3 (UCHT1), TCRgammadelta (11F2), TCRVgamma9 (IMMU360) and TCRVdelta2 (IMMU389). From human fetal and pediatric thymuses, sorted Vgamma9Vdelta2 and nonVgamma9Vdelta2 gammadelta thymocytes were used to generate bulk TRD and TRG CDR3 repertoires separately. In Belgium, pediatric thymus tissue was obtained from children undergoing cardiac surgery. The ages of the pediatric thymus donors in the study ranged between roughly 1 and 12 years. Thymic cell suspensions from fetal and post-natal thymuses were prepared as previously described. NonVgamma9Vdelta2 thymocytes were sorted as CD3+ gammadeltaTCR+ cells that did not have the Vgamma9+Vdelta2+ phenotype. A FACS Aria III cell sorter (BD Biosciences) was used for cell sorting.

The specimen sequenced was non-Vgamma9Vdelta2 gamma-delta T cells from the thymus. The cell subset or site label corresponds to: CD3+gammadeltaTCR+ thymocytes not co-expressing Vgamma9 and Vdelta2. The TCR was taken from a child who underwent cardiac surgery and was recorded as healthy. Rearrangement joined TRDV2 to TRDJ4; 10 junctional bases match TRDD3. The CDR3 is CAIAILGDGTRPLIF. The nucleotides read TGTGCCATTGCCATACTGGGGGATGGGACCAGACCCCTGATCTTT.